What follows describes a single T cell receptor (beta chain). CDR1 is LNHDA, CDR2 SQIVND, per germline (reference sequence). CDR3 size: 12 residues. The germline V and J ends were trimmed by 7 bases and 6 bases, with 9 bases remaining between them. These data originate in a study of technical replicates of blood from a few donors. Sequencing was performed with immunoSEQ multiplex PCR; in TCRdb, only in-frame clones are kept and a portion is missing. The sample consists of some 71,000 clones, approximately 97% of them appearing once. The chain uses TRBV19 and TRBJ2-2, with D uncertain. Sequenced sample: T cells isolated from PBMCs. The clonotype comes from a human donor in good health. The CDR3 sequence: CASMRRSGELFF. In DNA form, the CDR3 reads TGTGCCAGTATGCGGAGATCCGGGGAGCTGTTTTTT.